The present T cell receptor beta chain was sequenced within a study of shared clonotypes between healthy human individuals. Study as a whole: Donors, aged 18 to 49, were a couple of women and three men.

Trimming cost V 3 bases and J 2 bases, with 6 bases left between them. The CDR3 extends over 13 amino acids. Germline V gene lookup returns CDR1 MDHEN and CDR2 SYDVKM. Study findings and constraints: Sampling was confined to blood; repertoires within tissues likely differ.

In the case of this clone: Antigen unknown. Other DNA sequences in this specimen translate into the identical CDR3.

The donors, all of them Caucasian adults, lived in Nashville, Tennessee. Assay: immunoSEQ multiplex PCR; the TCRdb copy retains only in-frame clones and omits some. The data show roughly 2,300,000 clones, 92% seen once. The chain carries TRBV28 and TRBJ2-3; D ambiguous. The sequence was collected from a man aged 18 to 29 in good health. Some clones in this sample may be carry-over from other donors' samples. The sequenced material came from naive CD4+ T cells from PBMCs. Subset specified: CD45RA+ positively selected. CDR3 sequence (DNA): TGTGCCAGCAGTTTGGGCGCCACAGATACGCAGTATTTT. Translating gives CASSLGATDTQYF.